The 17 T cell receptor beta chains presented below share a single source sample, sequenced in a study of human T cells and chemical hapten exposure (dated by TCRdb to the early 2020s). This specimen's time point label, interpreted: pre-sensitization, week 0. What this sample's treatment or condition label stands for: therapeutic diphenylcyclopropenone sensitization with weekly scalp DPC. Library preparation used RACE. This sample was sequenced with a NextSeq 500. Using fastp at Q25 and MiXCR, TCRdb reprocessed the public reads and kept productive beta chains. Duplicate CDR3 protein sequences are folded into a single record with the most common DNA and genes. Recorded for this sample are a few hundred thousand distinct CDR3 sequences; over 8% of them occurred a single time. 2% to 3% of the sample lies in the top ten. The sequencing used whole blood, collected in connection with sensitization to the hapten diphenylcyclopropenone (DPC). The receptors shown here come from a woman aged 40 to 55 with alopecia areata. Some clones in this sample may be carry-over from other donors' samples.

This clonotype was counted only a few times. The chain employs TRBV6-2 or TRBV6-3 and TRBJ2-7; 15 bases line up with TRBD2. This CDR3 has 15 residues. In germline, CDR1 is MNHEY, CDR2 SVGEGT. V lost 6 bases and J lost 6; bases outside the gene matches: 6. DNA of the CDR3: TGTGCCAGCAGCCGTGGACTAGCGGGAGGGCCCGAGCAGTACTTC. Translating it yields CASSRGLAGGPEQYF.

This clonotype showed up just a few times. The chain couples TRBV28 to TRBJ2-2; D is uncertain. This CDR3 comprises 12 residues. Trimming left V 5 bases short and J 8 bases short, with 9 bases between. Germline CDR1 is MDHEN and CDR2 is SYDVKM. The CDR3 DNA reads TGTGCCAGCAGTCTAACACGGGGGGAGCTGTTTTTT. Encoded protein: CASSLTRGELFF.

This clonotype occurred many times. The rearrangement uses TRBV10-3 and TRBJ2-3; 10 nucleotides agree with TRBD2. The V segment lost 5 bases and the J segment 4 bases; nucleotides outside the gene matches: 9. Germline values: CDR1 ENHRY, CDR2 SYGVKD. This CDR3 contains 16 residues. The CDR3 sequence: CAISSPSGSWSDTQYF. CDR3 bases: TGTGCCATCAGTAGCCCTAGCGGGAGCTGGTCAGATACGCAGTATTTT.

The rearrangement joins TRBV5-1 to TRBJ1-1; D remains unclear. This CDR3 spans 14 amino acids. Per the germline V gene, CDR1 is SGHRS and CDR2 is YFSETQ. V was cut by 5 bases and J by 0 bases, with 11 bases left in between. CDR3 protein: CASSSKQMNTEAFF. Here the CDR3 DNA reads TGCGCCAGCAGTTCTAAACAGATGAACACTGAAGCTTTCTTT.

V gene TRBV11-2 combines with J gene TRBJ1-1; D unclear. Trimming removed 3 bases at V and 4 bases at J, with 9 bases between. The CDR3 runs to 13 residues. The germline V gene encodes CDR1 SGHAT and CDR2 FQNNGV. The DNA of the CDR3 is TGTGCCAGCAGCTTTTCAGAGGGCACTGAAGCTTTCTTT. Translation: CASSFSEGTEAFF.

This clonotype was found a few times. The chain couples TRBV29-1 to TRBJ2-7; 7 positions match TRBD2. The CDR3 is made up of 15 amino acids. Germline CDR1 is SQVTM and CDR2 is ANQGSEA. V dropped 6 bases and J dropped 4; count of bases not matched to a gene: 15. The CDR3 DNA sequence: TGCAGCGTGGGGGACGGGGGACTACCGAGTTACGAGCAGTACTTC. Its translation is CSVGDGGLPSYEQYF.

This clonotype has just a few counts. The CDR3 sequence: CASSSADLRHQPQHF. The CDR3 DNA reads TGTGCCAGCAGTTCCGCAGACCTCAGGCATCAGCCCCAGCATTTT. This rearrangement joins TRBV6-2 or TRBV6-3 to TRBJ1-5; D not resolved. In germline, CDR1 is MNHEY, CDR2 SVGEGT. V lost 4 bases and J lost 5, with 15 bases in between. This CDR3 contains 15 residues.

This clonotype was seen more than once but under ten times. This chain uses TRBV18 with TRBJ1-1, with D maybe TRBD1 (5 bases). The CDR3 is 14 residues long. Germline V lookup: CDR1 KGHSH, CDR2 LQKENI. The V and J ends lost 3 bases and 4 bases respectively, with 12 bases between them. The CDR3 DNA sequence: TGTGCCAGCTCACCGGGGGAAAGAAGCACTGAAGCTTTCTTT. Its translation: CASSPGERSTEAFF.

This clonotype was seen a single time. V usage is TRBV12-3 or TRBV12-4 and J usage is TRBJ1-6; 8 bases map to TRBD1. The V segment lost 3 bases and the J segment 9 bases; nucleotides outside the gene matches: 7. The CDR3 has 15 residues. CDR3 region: CASSFQGATSSPLHF. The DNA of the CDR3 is TGTGCCAGCAGTTTCCAGGGGGCGACCAGTTCACCCCTCCACTTT.

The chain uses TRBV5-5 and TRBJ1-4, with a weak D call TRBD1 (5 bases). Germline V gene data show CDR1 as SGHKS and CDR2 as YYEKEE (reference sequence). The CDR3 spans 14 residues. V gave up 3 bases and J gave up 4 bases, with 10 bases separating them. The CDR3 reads CASSWGPVNEKLFF. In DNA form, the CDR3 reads TGTGCCAGCAGCTGGGGACCGGTTAATGAAAAACTGTTTTTT.

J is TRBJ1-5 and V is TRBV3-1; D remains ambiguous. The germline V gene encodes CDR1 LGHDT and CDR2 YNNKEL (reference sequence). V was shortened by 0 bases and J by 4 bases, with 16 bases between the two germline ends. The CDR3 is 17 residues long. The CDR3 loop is CASSQDSLPPGNQPQHF. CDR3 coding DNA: TGTGCCAGCAGCCAAGACTCACTTCCACCGGGGAATCAGCCCCAGCATTTT.

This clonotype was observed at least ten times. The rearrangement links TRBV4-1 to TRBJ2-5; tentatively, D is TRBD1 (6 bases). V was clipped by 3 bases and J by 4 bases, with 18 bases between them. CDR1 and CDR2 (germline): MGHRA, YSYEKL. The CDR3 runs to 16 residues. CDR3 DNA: TGCGCCAGCAGCCAGAATAGGGGGTGGTCGGGAGAGACCCAGTACTTC. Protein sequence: CASSQNRGWSGETQYF.

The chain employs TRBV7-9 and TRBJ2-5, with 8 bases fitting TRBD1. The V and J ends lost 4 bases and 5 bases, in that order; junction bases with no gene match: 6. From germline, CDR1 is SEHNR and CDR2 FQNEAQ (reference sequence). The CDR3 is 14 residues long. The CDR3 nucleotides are TGTGCCAGCAGCTCGACAGGGGCCGGGGAGACCCAGTACTTC. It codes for CASSSTGAGETQYF. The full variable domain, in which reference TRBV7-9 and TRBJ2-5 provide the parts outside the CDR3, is DTGVSQNPRHKITKRGQNVTFRCDPISEHNRLYWYRQTLGQGPEFLTYFQNEAQLEKSRLLSDRFSAERPKGSFSTLEIQRTEQGDSAMYLCASSSTGAGETQYFGPGTRLLVL.

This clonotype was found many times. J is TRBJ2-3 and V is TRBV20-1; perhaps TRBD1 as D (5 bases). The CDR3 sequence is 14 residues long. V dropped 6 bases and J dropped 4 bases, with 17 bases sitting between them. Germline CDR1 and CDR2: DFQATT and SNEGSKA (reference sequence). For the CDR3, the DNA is TGCAGTGCCCACGCAGCACAGGTTCCAGATACGCAGTATTTT. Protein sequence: CSAHAAQVPDTQYF.

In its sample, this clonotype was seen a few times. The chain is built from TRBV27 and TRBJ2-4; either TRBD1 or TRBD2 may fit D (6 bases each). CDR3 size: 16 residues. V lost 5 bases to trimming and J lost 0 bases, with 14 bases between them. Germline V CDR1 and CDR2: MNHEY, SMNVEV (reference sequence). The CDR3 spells CASSPRGGVAKNIQYF. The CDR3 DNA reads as TGTGCCAGCAGTCCCAGGGGAGGAGTAGCCAAAAACATTCAGTACTTC.

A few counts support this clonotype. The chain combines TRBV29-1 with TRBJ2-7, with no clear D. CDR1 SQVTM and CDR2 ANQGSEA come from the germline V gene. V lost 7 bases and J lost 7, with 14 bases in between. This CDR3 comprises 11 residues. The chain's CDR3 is CSALGSGEQYF. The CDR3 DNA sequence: TGCAGCGCCCTGGGGTCTGGGGAGCAGTACTTC.

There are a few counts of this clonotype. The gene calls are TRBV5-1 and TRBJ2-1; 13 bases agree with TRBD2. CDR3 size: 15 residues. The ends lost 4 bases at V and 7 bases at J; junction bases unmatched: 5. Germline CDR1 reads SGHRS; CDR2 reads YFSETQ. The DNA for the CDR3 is TGCGCCAGCAGCCGGACTAGCGGGAGAGATAATGAGCAGTTCTTC. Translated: CASSRTSGRDNEQFF.